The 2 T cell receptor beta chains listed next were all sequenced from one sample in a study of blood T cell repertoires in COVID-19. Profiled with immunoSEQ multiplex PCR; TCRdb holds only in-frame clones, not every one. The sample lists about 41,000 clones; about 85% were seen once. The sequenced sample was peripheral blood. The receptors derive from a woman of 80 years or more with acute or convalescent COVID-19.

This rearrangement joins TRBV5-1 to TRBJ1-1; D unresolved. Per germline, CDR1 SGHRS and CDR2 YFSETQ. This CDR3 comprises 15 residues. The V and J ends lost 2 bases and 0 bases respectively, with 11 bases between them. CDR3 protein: CASSFRGELNTEAFF. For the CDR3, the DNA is TGCGCCAGCAGCTTTCGAGGAGAGCTGAACACTGAAGCTTTCTTT.

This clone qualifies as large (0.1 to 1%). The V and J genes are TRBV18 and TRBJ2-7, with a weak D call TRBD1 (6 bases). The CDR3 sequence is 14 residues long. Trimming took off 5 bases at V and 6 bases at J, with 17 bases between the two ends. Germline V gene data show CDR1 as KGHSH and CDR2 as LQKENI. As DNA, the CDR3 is TGTGCCAGCTCATCCCAGGGGATGATCCGCGAGCAGTACTTC. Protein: CASSSQGMIREQYF.